Included here is one T cell receptor (beta chain) sequence, with context. Profiling relied on immunoSEQ multiplex PCR, and the TCRdb table lists in-frame clones only, not all of them. Among approximately 170,000 clones listed, more than 85% were seen once. This CDR3 contains 13 residues. Germline CDR1 reads PRHDT; CDR2 reads FYEKMQ (reference sequence). V lost 0 bases and J 7 bases, leaving 7 bases between the germline ends. This sample is drawn from a study of T cell responses to AZD1222 COVID-19 vaccine. This TCR came from an adult in good health. This chain connects TRBV13 to TRBJ2-1; D is ambiguous. The sample was peripheral blood, taken on day 0 of AZD1222 vaccination. This chain's CDR3 is CASSLGRLNEQFF. The DNA of the CDR3 is TGTGCCAGCAGCTTAGGGAGATTGAATGAGCAGTTCTTC.